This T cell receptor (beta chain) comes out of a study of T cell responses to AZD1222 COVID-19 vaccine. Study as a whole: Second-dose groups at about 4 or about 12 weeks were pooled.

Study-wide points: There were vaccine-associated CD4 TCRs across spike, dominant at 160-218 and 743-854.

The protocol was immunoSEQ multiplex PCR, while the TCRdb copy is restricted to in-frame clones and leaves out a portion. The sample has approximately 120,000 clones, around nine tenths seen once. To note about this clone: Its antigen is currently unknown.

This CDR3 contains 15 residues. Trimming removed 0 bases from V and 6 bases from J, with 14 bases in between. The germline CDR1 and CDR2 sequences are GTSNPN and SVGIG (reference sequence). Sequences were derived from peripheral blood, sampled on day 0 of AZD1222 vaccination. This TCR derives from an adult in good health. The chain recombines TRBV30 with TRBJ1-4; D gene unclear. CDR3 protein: CAWSVGGIKYEKLFF. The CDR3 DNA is TGTGCCTGGAGTGTAGGTGGAATCAAATATGAAAAACTGTTTTTT. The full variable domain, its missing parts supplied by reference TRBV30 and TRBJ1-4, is SQTIHQWPATLVQPVGSPLSLECTVEGTSNPNLYWYRQAAGRGLQLLFYSVGIGQISSEVPQNLSASRPQDRQFILSSKKLLLSDSGFYLCAWSVGGIKYEKLFFGSGTQLSVL.